This entry lists 26 T cell receptor beta chains sequenced from one sample in a study of monozygotic twins with cystic fibrosis (dated by TCRdb to the early 2020s). Libraries were prepared through the immunoSEQ multiplex PCR assay. TCRdb holds this immuneACCESS table with in-frame rearrangements only. Some clones are missing; in checked studies, unresolved V genes explain under half, and the rest has no known cause. Here the sample has around 23,000 clones; more than 85% occur a single time. The top ten constitute under 0.3% of the sample. Material: blood. These receptors all stem from a girl between 2 and 10 years old with cystic fibrosis.

The chain couples TRBV10-3 to TRBJ1-2; a weak D match, TRBD1 (6 bases). CDR3 length: 16 residues. With 2 bases removed from V and 4 bases from J, the gap between germline ends came to 17 bases. Per germline, CDR1 ENHRY and CDR2 SYGVKD. CDR3 sequence reads: CAISEGQRDASYGYTF. CDR3 bases: TGTGCCATCAGTGAGGGACAGAGAGATGCCAGCTATGGCTACACCTTC.

DNA for the CDR3: TGTGCCAGCAGCGTAGACCTTGAAGGGTCCACTGAAGCTTTCTTT. The encoded protein is CASSVDLEGSTEAFF. V usage is TRBV9 and J usage is TRBJ1-1, with D unresolved. V was cut by 0 bases and J by 4 bases, with 13 bases left in between. This CDR3 has 15 residues. The germline gives CDR1 SGDLS, CDR2 YYNGEE.

The rearrangement uses TRBV7-2 and TRBJ2-2; the match to TRBD2 covers 7 bases. J lost 4 bases, V lost 1 base, and 6 bases had no gene match. Germline V lookup: CDR1 SGHTA, CDR2 FQGNSA. The length of the CDR3 is 16 residues. CDR3 nucleotides: TGTGCCAGCAGCTTAGTAGGGACTACTTTCACCGGGGAGCTGTTTTTT. Its translation: CASSLVGTTFTGELFF.

This clone has just one count. This sequence joins TRBV6-5 and TRBJ2-7; 7 positions match TRBD2. Germline lookup yields CDR1 MNHEY and CDR2 SVGAGI. The V gene end was trimmed by 5 bases and the J gene end by 2 bases; junction bases not matched to a gene: 9. The CDR3 runs to 15 residues. CDR3 in DNA: TGTGCCAGCAGTCCCCCCGGCGGGGGTACCTACGAGCAGTACTTC. Translating gives CASSPPGGGTYEQYF.

In regard to this clone: Other nucleotide sequences from this sample produce the same CDR3. The chain couples TRBV6-5 to TRBJ2-7; D might be TRBD1 or TRBD2, each matching 5 bases. With 5 bases removed from V and 6 bases from J, the gap between germline ends came to 11 bases. The CDR3 is 12 residues long. Germline CDR1 is MNHEY and CDR2 is SVGAGI. The CDR3 DNA reads TGTGCCAGCAGTCTTCAGGGACGCGAGCAGTACTTC. Its protein is CASSLQGREQYF.

A word on this clone: The sample contains more than one DNA sequence encoding this CDR3. J is TRBJ2-7 and V is TRBV27; tentative D call: TRBD1 (5 bases). CDR1 and CDR2 (germline): MNHEY, SMNVEV (reference sequence). V dropped 6 bases and J dropped 5 bases, with 11 bases sitting between them. The CDR3 runs 12 residues. CDR3 region: CASRTASNEQYF. CDR3 coding DNA: TGTGCCAGCAGGACAGCGTCCAACGAGCAGTACTTC.

The chain uses TRBV27 and TRBJ2-1; no firm D call. Trimming pared 1 base from V and 7 bases from J, leaving 11 bases between. Germline CDR1 and CDR2: MNHEY and SMNVEV (reference sequence). This CDR3 is 14 amino acids long. As DNA, the CDR3 is TGTGCCAGCAGTTTATGGTCTGAAGATAATGAGCAGTTCTTC. It encodes CASSLWSEDNEQFF.

J is TRBJ2-5 and V is TRBV2; possibly TRBD1 for D (5 bases). The CDR3 is 12 residues long. The germline gives CDR1 SNHLY, CDR2 FYNNEI. Trimming pared 4 bases from V and 4 bases from J, leaving 7 bases between. The CDR3 nucleotides are TGTGCCAGCAGTGGGGGCGGAGAGACCCAGTACTTC. It yields the protein CASSGGGETQYF.

The rearrangement joins TRBV7-8 to TRBJ1-2; D gene ambiguous. V shed 5 bases and J shed 4 bases, with 20 bases lying between them. This CDR3 is built from 16 residues. CDR1 SGHVS and CDR2 FQNEAQ come from the germline V gene. The CDR3 DNA is TGTGCCAGCAGCGGTTGGTTTGGGAAAGGTCCCTATGGCTACACCTTC. Amino acids: CASSGWFGKGPYGYTF.

The rearrangement links TRBV5-4 to TRBJ2-7; D is uncertain. This CDR3 spans 16 amino acids. Trimming took off 0 bases at V and 0 bases at J, with 13 bases between the two ends. The germline V gene encodes CDR1 SGHNT and CDR2 YYREEE (reference sequence). CDR3 residues: CASSLGGSPSSYEQYF. For the CDR3, the DNA is TGTGCCAGCAGCTTGGGTGGGTCCCCGAGCTCCTACGAGCAGTACTTC.

The V and J genes are TRBV6-5 and TRBJ1-5; no clear D. The CDR3 has 13 residues. The germline gives CDR1 MNHEY, CDR2 SVGAGI. The V end was cut by 0 bases, the J end by 6 bases, with 6 bases between. CDR3 DNA sequence: TGTGCCAGCAGTTACTCGGAGAGTCAGCCCCAGCATTTT. Translated: CASSYSESQPQHF.

In its sample, this clone was seen once. This chain uses TRBV5-6 with TRBJ1-1, with unresolved D. Germline values: CDR1 SGHDT, CDR2 YYEEEE. The V and J ends lost 0 bases and 4 bases respectively, with 10 bases between them. CDR3 length equals 14 residues. CDR3 in amino acids: CASSLGLSGTEAFF. In nucleotides, the CDR3 is TGTGCCAGCAGCTTGGGCCTATCGGGCACTGAAGCTTTCTTT.

The rearrangement joins TRBV9 to TRBJ1-5; D remains unclear. The V gene's germline CDR1 is SGDLS and CDR2 YYNGEE. This CDR3 is built from 13 residues. V lost 0 bases and J lost 7, with 8 bases in between. CDR3 sequence reads: CASSVDFTQPQHF. The CDR3 nucleotides read TGTGCCAGCAGCGTAGACTTCACCCAGCCCCAGCATTTT.

This chain links TRBV20-1 with TRBJ1-2; TRBD1 aligns across 7 bases. This CDR3 has 11 amino acids. CDR1 and CDR2 from the germline V gene are DFQATT and SNEGSKA (reference sequence). The CDR3 here is CTPRQGNGYTF. In DNA form, the CDR3 reads TGCACCCCACGACAGGGTAATGGCTACACCTTC.

This rearrangement joins TRBV13 to TRBJ2-1, with 7 bases that match TRBD2. V shed 8 bases and J 3 bases; nucleotides not matched to a gene: 4. The germline CDR1 and CDR2 sequences are PRHDT and FYEKMQ (reference sequence). The CDR3 totals 13 residues. The CDR3 spells CASHQRGYNEQFF. DNA of the CDR3: TGTGCCAGCCATCAGCGGGGCTACAATGAGCAGTTCTTC.

J is TRBJ1-5 and V is TRBV6-1; the D gene is possibly TRBD1 (5 bases). Germline CDR1 MNHNS, CDR2 SASEGT. V lost 2 bases to trimming and J lost 3 bases, with 11 bases between them. The CDR3 totals 15 residues. This CDR3 reads CASSELGVINQPQHF. CDR3 nucleotide sequence: TGTGCCAGCAGTGAACTGGGGGTGATCAATCAGCCCCAGCATTTT.

CDR3 DNA sequence: TGTGCCATCAGTGGTGGGGGAGGGATCACTGAAGCTTTCTTT. This sequence encodes CAISGGGGITEAFF. This rearrangement joins TRBV10-3 to TRBJ1-1, with TRBD1 as a possible D gene (5 bases). Trimming pared 4 bases from V and 4 bases from J, leaving 13 bases between. The CDR3 sequence is 14 residues long. CDR1 and CDR2 from the germline V gene are ENHRY and SYGVKD.

The rearrangement links TRBV7-6 to TRBJ2-7, with D possibly TRBD2 on 6 matching bases. V dropped 5 bases and J dropped 3 bases, with 14 bases sitting between them. Germline-derived CDR1 and CDR2 are SGHVS and FNYEAQ. The CDR3 length is 14 residues. This chain's CDR3 is CASSPGTQDYEQYF. CDR3 in DNA: TGTGCCAGCAGCCCAGGGACTCAGGACTACGAGCAGTACTTC.

The chain couples TRBV5-6 to TRBJ2-6; weak D call: TRBD2 (6 bases). The CDR3 length is 15 residues. V shed 4 bases and J shed 0 bases, with 8 bases lying between them. CDR1 is SGHDT and CDR2 is YYEEEE in the germline V gene. The CDR3 loop reads CASSPGLSGANVLTF. CDR3 nucleotide sequence: TGTGCCAGCAGCCCGGGACTCTCTGGGGCCAACGTCCTGACTTTC. The whole variable domain, remainder taken from reference TRBV5-6 and TRBJ2-6, is DAGVTQSPTHLIKTRGQQVTLRCSPKSGHDTVSWYQQALGQGPQFIFQYYEEEERQRGNFPDRFSGHQFPNYSSELNVNALLLGDSALYLCASSPGLSGANVLTFGAGSRLTVL.

This clone appeared a single time. The V call is TRBV5-6, the J call TRBJ2-7; D uncertain. Germline V gene lookup returns CDR1 SGHDT and CDR2 YYEEEE. V was pared by 0 bases and J by 2 bases, with 6 bases between. CDR3 length equals 13 residues. CDR3 region: CASSLVRTYEQYF. The CDR3 DNA reads as TGTGCCAGCAGCTTGGTTAGGACCTACGAGCAGTACTTC.

This chain uses TRBV19 with TRBJ1-2, with 11 bases that match TRBD1. Germline V gene lookup returns CDR1 LNHDA and CDR2 SQIVND (reference sequence). The CDR3 is 16 residues long. Trimming removed 8 bases from V and 8 bases from J; junction bases left unmatched: 16. The CDR3 reads CASSYLGTGGYSGYTF. In nucleotides, the CDR3 is TGTGCCAGTTCCTATCTCGGGACAGGGGGGTATTCAGGCTACACCTTC.

A few counts support this clone. The genes are TRBV6-6 and TRBJ1-6, with 9 bases matching TRBD1. V gave up 5 bases and J gave up 7 bases; unmatched junction bases: 3. This CDR3 has 14 residues. CDR1 is MNHNY and CDR2 is SVGAGI in the germline V gene (reference sequence). CDR3 sequence: CASSPGQGNSPLHF. In DNA, the CDR3 is TGTGCCAGCAGTCCTGGACAGGGGAATTCACCCCTCCACTTT.

The chain combines TRBV6-5 with TRBJ1-2; D gene uncertain. Per the germline V gene, CDR1 is MNHEY and CDR2 is SVGAGI. V lost 0 bases to trimming and J lost 4 bases, with 12 bases between them. The CDR3 sequence is 15 residues long. CDR3 residues: CASSYSYTVLYGYTF. The CDR3 coding sequence is TGTGCCAGCAGTTACTCGTACACCGTTCTCTATGGCTACACCTTC.

This clone was seen just once. The genes are TRBV14 and TRBJ2-3; 10 nucleotides align to TRBD1. Germline lookup yields CDR1 SGHDN and CDR2 FVKESK. The V and J ends lost 4 bases and 1 base, in that order; junction bases with no gene match: 2. This CDR3 comprises 15 residues. The DNA of the CDR3 is TGTGCCAGCAGCCGACAGGGGGCGGGCACAGATACGCAGTATTTT. Translation: CASSRQGAGTDTQYF.

This clone was detected once. The chain recombines TRBV18 with TRBJ1-5; no definite D call. This CDR3 comprises 12 residues. Germline lookup yields CDR1 KGHSH and CDR2 LQKENI. V was pared by 4 bases and J by 6 bases, with 7 bases between. CDR3 sequence (DNA): TGTGCCAGCTCACGAGGACGTCAGCCCCAGCATTTT. Protein sequence: CASSRGRQPQHF. Full variable domain (outside the CDR3, taken from reference TRBV18 and TRBJ1-5): NAGVMQNPRHLVRRRGQEARLRCSPMKGHSHVYWYRQLPEEGLKFMVYLQKENIIDESGMPKERFSAEFPKEGPSILRIQQVVRGDSAAYFCASSRGRQPQHFGDGTRLSIL.

This clone is a singleton in its sample. This chain links TRBV7-2 with TRBJ2-3; weak D call: TRBD1 (6 bases). Per the germline V gene, CDR1 is SGHTA and CDR2 is FQGNSA. This CDR3 region has 14 residues. V was trimmed by 2 bases and J by 2 bases, leaving 8 bases between them. This chain's CDR3 is CASSLYRATDTQYF. The CDR3 bases are TGTGCCAGCAGCTTATACAGGGCCACAGATACGCAGTATTTT. Variable domain in full (rest from reference TRBV7-2 and TRBJ2-3): GAGVSQSPSNKVTEKGKDVELRCDPISGHTALYWYRQSLGQGLEFLIYFQGNSAPDKSGLPSDRFSAERTGGSVSTLTIQRTQQEDSAVYLCASSLYRATDTQYFGPGTRLTVL.